This is a list of T cell receptor beta chains from one sample in a study of patients and donors after allogeneic stem cell transplantation. Using its own MiXCR run on the RT-PCR reads, TCRdb lists one record per CDR3 protein. The sample shows 190,000 or so distinct CDR3 sequences, 38% of them seen only once. The sample consisted of blood, either unsorted or a sorted T cell fraction (not recorded which). The receptors were sampled from a human donor who was either an allogeneic HSCT recipient or a stem cell or donor lymphocyte infusion donor (not recorded which). It is not recorded whose cells these are; they may come from a transplant donor. The CDR3 runs from the conserved cysteine through the conserved F or W. Each record gives: CDR3 protein, CDR3 DNA, J gene, V gene, clone size, D gene. The D gene is left open where the match is weak. Where a row states a size, it is once, few, many or the class of an expanded clone; other rows omit it.

CAISALREQYF | TGTGCCATCAGTGCCTTACGCGAGCAGTACTTC | TRBJ2-7 | TRBV10-3 | few | NA
CSVTGQSSYEQYF | TGCAGCGTGACAGGGCAAAGCTCCTACGAGCAGTACTTC | TRBJ2-7 | TRBV29-1 | NA | TRBD1
CASTPSWGTNYGYTF | TGTGCCAGCACTCCGAGTTGGGGGACTAACTATGGCTACACCTTC | TRBJ1-2 | TRBV27 | NA | NA
CASSLAGSTYEQYF | TGCGCCAGCAGCTTAGCAGGGTCGACCTACGAGCAGTACTTC | TRBJ2-7 | TRBV5-1 | NA | NA
CASSPGAVNTEAFF | TGTGCCAGCTCACCAGGGGCGGTGAACACTGAAGCTTTCTTT | TRBJ1-1 | TRBV18 | few | NA
CATSDPGTVEKLFF | TGTGCCACCAGTGATCCTGGGACAGTTGAAAAACTGTTTTTT | TRBJ1-4 | TRBV24-1 | NA | TRBD1
CASSLAGSSSGNTIYF | TGTGCCAGCAGCTTAGCGGGCAGTAGCTCTGGAAACACCATATATTTT | TRBJ1-3 | TRBV13 | NA | NA
CASSVRRGAPAHEKLFF | TGTGCCAGCAGCGTACGGCGGGGGGCGCCTGCACATGAAAAACTGTTTTTT | TRBJ1-4 | TRBV7-2 | few | NA
CASSFPTGGETQYF | TGTGCCAGCAGTTTTCCGACAGGGGGGGAGACCCAGTACTTC | TRBJ2-5 | TRBV28 | NA | TRBD1
CASSYSRGSQPQHF | TGTGCCAGCAGTTACTCTCGGGGGAGCCAGCCCCAGCATTTT | TRBJ1-5 | TRBV6-5 | NA | NA
CASSPWTAQETQYF | TGTGCCAGCAGCCCATGGACAGCCCAAGAGACCCAGTACTTC | TRBJ2-5 | TRBV7-2 | few | NA
CSVQTGMNTEAFF | TGCAGCGTACAGACAGGGATGAACACTGAAGCTTTCTTT | TRBJ1-1 | TRBV29-1 | NA | TRBD1
CASSWTESYEQYF | TGTGCCAGCAGCTGGACGGAGTCCTACGAGCAGTACTTC | TRBJ2-7 | TRBV12-3/TRBV12-4 | few | NA
CASSPFPGQPPGNTIYF | TGTGCCAGCAGCCCCTTTCCGGGACAGCCACCGGGAAACACCATATATTTT | TRBJ1-3 | TRBV7-6 | few | TRBD1
CSVSHPLQGSSYEQYF | TGCAGCGTTTCCCACCCCCTACAGGGGAGCTCCTACGAGCAGTACTTC | TRBJ2-7 | TRBV29-1 | NA | TRBD1
CASSRLPEQFF | TGTGCCAGCAGCCGACTGCCAGAGCAGTTCTTC | TRBJ2-1 | TRBV7-9 | NA | NA
CASSNRGMPEAFF | TGTGCCAGCAGTAATCGTGGGATGCCTGAAGCTTTCTTT | TRBJ1-1 | TRBV7-3 | few | NA
CASSLGPHTDTQYF | TGTGCCAGCAGTTTGGGTCCCCACACAGATACGCAGTATTTT | TRBJ2-3 | TRBV27 | NA | NA
CASSYSGRTYGYTF | TGTGCCAGCAGTTACTCGGGACGGACCTATGGCTACACCTTC | TRBJ1-2 | TRBV6-5 | NA | NA
CASSRGGGRVQKLFF | TGTGCCAGCAGCCGTGGGGGAGGGAGGGTCCAAAAACTGTTTTTT | TRBJ1-4 | TRBV7-9 | NA | NA
CASSLETQYF | TGTGCCAGCAGCCTGGAGACCCAGTACTTC | TRBJ2-5 | TRBV3-1 | NA | NA
CASSGLADTDTQYF | TGTGCCAGCAGTGGACTAGCGGACACAGATACGCAGTATTTT | TRBJ2-3 | TRBV12-3/TRBV12-4 | NA | TRBD2
CASSLQQGSTEAFF | TGTGCCAGCAGTCTTCAACAGGGTAGCACTGAAGCTTTCTTT | TRBJ1-1 | TRBV12-3/TRBV12-4 | NA | NA
CASSLLQYAGYTF | TGTGCCAGCAGCTTGTTACAGTATGCTGGCTACACCTTC | TRBJ1-2 | TRBV7-2 | NA | NA
CASSYSPGAAEAFF | TGTGCCAGCAGCTACTCGCCAGGGGCCGCTGAAGCTTTCTTT | TRBJ1-1 | TRBV5-6 | NA | NA
CASSETGSEAFF | TGTGCCAGCAGCGAAACGGGTTCTGAAGCTTTCTTT | TRBJ1-1 | TRBV12-3/TRBV12-4 | NA | NA